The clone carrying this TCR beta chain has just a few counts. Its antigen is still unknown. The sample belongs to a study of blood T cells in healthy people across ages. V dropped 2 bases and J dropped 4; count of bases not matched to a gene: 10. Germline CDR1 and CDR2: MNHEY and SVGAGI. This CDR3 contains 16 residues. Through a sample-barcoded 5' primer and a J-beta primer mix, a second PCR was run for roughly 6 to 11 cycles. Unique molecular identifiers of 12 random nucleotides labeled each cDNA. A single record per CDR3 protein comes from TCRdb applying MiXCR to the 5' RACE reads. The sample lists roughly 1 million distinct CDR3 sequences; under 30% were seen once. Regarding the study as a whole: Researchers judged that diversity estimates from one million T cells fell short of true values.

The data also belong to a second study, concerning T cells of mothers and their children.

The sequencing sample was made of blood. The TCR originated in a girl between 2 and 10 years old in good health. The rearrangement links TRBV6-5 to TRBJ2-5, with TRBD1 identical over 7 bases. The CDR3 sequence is CASSYARDSTRETQYF. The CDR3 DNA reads TGTGCCAGCAGTTACGCCCGGGACAGTACTCGAGAGACCCAGTACTTC.